These T cell receptor beta chains were read from a single sample in a study of T-cell memory formation after mild COVID-19. TCRdb analysed the 5' RACE reads with MiXCR anew, one entry per CDR3 protein. The sample yields roughly 350,000 distinct CDR3 sequences, 25% to 30% seen once. What was sequenced was PBMCs or a T cell subset sorted from them (not recorded which). Every receptor here comes from an adult woman who had mild COVID-19 (a few samples of this study predate the infection). Cell type and time point are not known. CDR3s include the opening cysteine and the closing phenylalanine or tryptophan. The D gene is left open where the match is weak. For some rows the clone size is stated as once, few or many, or as a class when expanded; others skip it.

clone size: NA
V gene: TRBV20-1
J gene: TRBJ2-1
D gene: TRBD2
CDR3 protein: CSAVAGVEQFF
CDR3 DNA: TGCAGTGCTGTAGCGGGGGTGGAGCAGTTCTTC

clone size: NA
V gene: TRBV7-9
J gene: TRBJ2-5
D gene: TRBD2
CDR3 protein: CASSLGAGSQETQYF
CDR3 DNA: TGTGCCAGCAGCTTAGGAGCGGGGAGTCAAGAGACCCAGTACTTC

clone size: NA
V gene: TRBV12-3/TRBV12-4
J gene: TRBJ1-1
D gene: TRBD1
CDR3 protein: CASTPTGGMAEAFF
CDR3 DNA: TGTGCCAGCACCCCGACAGGGGGTATGGCTGAAGCTTTCTTT

clone size: NA
V gene: TRBV24-1
J gene: TRBJ2-3
D gene: NA
CDR3 protein: CATSDSSLSTDTQYF
CDR3 DNA: TGTGCCACCAGTGACTCGTCTCTGAGCACAGATACGCAGTATTTT

clone size: few
V gene: TRBV10-3
J gene: TRBJ2-1
D gene: NA
CDR3 protein: CAISSLPPEQFF
CDR3 DNA: TGTGCCATCTCGTCCCTTCCCCCTGAGCAGTTCTTC

clone size: few
V gene: TRBV12-3/TRBV12-4
J gene: TRBJ1-5
D gene: TRBD1
CDR3 protein: CASSFGTANQPQHF
CDR3 DNA: TGTGCCAGCAGTTTTGGGACAGCTAATCAGCCCCAGCATTTT

clone size: NA
V gene: TRBV18
J gene: TRBJ2-5
D gene: NA
CDR3 protein: CASSRAVVASQETQYF
CDR3 DNA: TGTGCCAGCTCACGAGCGGTCGTGGCATCACAGGAGACCCAGTACTTC

clone size: NA
V gene: TRBV20-1
J gene: TRBJ2-5
D gene: NA
CDR3 protein: CSARDLARGWETQYF
CDR3 DNA: TGCAGTGCTAGAGATCTGGCGAGGGGATGGGAGACCCAGTACTTC

clone size: few
V gene: TRBV29-1
J gene: TRBJ1-5
D gene: TRBD1
CDR3 protein: CSVGPWTGGRSNQPQHF
CDR3 DNA: TGCAGCGTGGGACCCTGGACAGGGGGGCGATCTAATCAGCCCCAGCATTTT

clone size: NA
V gene: TRBV29-1
J gene: TRBJ2-7
D gene: TRBD1
CDR3 protein: CSVGTGTGSYEQYF
CDR3 DNA: TGCAGCGTTGGTACCGGGACAGGATCCTACGAGCAGTACTTC

clone size: NA
V gene: TRBV7-9
J gene: TRBJ2-7
D gene: NA
CDR3 protein: CASSLNRVAGSYEQYF
CDR3 DNA: TGTGCCAGCAGCTTAAATCGAGTCGCGGGATCCTACGAGCAGTACTTC

clone size: NA
V gene: TRBV21-1
J gene: TRBJ2-7
D gene: NA
CDR3 protein: CASSKAGRGSTYEQYF
CDR3 DNA: TGTGCCAGCAGCAAAGCGGGGCGTGGCAGCACCTACGAGCAGTACTTC

clone size: NA
V gene: TRBV5-5
J gene: TRBJ1-6
D gene: NA
CDR3 protein: CASSLGGTTYGSPLHF
CDR3 DNA: TGTGCCAGCAGCTTGGGAGGGACAACTTATGGATCACCCCTCCACTTT

clone size: NA
V gene: TRBV28
J gene: TRBJ1-5
D gene: NA
CDR3 protein: CASTIRPGNQPQHF
CDR3 DNA: TGTGCCAGCACCATACGCCCGGGGAATCAGCCCCAGCATTTT

clone size: NA
V gene: TRBV10-2
J gene: TRBJ2-7
D gene: NA
CDR3 protein: CASGPDYRVFGDEQYF
CDR3 DNA: TGCGCCAGCGGTCCCGACTACAGGGTCTTCGGTGACGAGCAGTACTTC

clone size: few
V gene: TRBV4-2
J gene: TRBJ1-1
D gene: NA
CDR3 protein: CASSQDSGGNTEAFF
CDR3 DNA: TGTGCCAGCAGCCAAGATTCCGGGGGGAACACTGAAGCTTTCTTT

clone size: few
V gene: TRBV7-6
J gene: TRBJ2-7
D gene: NA
CDR3 protein: CASSVGYSSYEQYF
CDR3 DNA: TGTGCCAGCAGCGTAGGATACAGCTCCTACGAGCAGTACTTC

clone size: few
V gene: TRBV3-1
J gene: TRBJ2-1
D gene: TRBD2
CDR3 protein: CASSQEGTSGRSEQFF
CDR3 DNA: TGTGCCAGCAGCCAAGAAGGAACTAGCGGGAGGAGTGAGCAGTTCTTC

clone size: few
V gene: TRBV20-1
J gene: TRBJ1-4
D gene: NA
CDR3 protein: CSARDSAEKLFF
CDR3 DNA: TGCAGTGCTAGGGACAGTGCTGAAAAACTGTTTTTT

clone size: NA
V gene: TRBV28
J gene: TRBJ2-7
D gene: TRBD2
CDR3 protein: CASRSTSGRDLYEQYF
CDR3 DNA: TGTGCCAGCAGATCCACTAGCGGGAGGGACTTATACGAGCAGTACTTC

clone size: few
V gene: TRBV12-3/TRBV12-4
J gene: TRBJ2-3
D gene: NA
CDR3 protein: CASSLGDGTDTQYF
CDR3 DNA: TGTGCCAGCAGTTTAGGCGATGGAACAGATACGCAGTATTTT

clone size: NA
V gene: TRBV29-1
J gene: TRBJ1-3
D gene: NA
CDR3 protein: CSARQVGNTIYF
CDR3 DNA: TGCAGCGCCCGTCAGGTGGGAAACACCATATATTTT

clone size: NA
V gene: TRBV12-3/TRBV12-4
J gene: TRBJ2-1
D gene: NA
CDR3 protein: CASSFDVRPGPYNEQFF
CDR3 DNA: TGTGCCAGCAGTTTCGACGTTCGACCAGGACCCTACAATGAGCAGTTCTTC

clone size: NA
V gene: TRBV3-1
J gene: TRBJ2-1
D gene: NA
CDR3 protein: CASSQVSGAFDEQFF
CDR3 DNA: TGTGCCAGCAGCCAGGTCTCAGGGGCTTTTGATGAGCAGTTCTTC

clone size: NA
V gene: TRBV12-3/TRBV12-4
J gene: TRBJ2-1
D gene: TRBD1
CDR3 protein: CASRGTGSFGQFF
CDR3 DNA: TGTGCCAGCCGAGGGACAGGGTCCTTTGGGCAGTTCTTC

clone size: NA
V gene: TRBV4-3
J gene: TRBJ2-7
D gene: NA
CDR3 protein: CASSQGRLGYYEQYF
CDR3 DNA: TGCGCCAGCAGCCAAGGACGCCTTGGGTACTACGAGCAGTACTTC

clone size: few
V gene: TRBV6-1
J gene: TRBJ2-1
D gene: NA
CDR3 protein: CASGLGPRRQFF
CDR3 DNA: TGTGCCAGCGGGCTTGGACCACGTAGGCAGTTCTTC

clone size: few
V gene: TRBV4-1
J gene: TRBJ2-3
D gene: TRBD2
CDR3 protein: CASSQAWRGATDTQYF
CDR3 DNA: TGCGCCAGCAGCCAAGCTTGGCGGGGGGCCACAGATACGCAGTATTTT

clone size: many
V gene: TRBV11-2
J gene: TRBJ2-4
D gene: NA
CDR3 protein: CASSRSPGQAQNIQYF
CDR3 DNA: TGTGCCAGCAGCCGATCTCCAGGGCAGGCTCAAAACATTCAGTACTTC

clone size: NA
V gene: TRBV11-2
J gene: TRBJ1-1
D gene: TRBD1
CDR3 protein: CASSSNRGRGPGTEAFF
CDR3 DNA: TGTGCCAGCAGCTCCAATAGAGGCAGGGGGCCGGGAACTGAAGCTTTCTTT

clone size: NA
V gene: TRBV11-2
J gene: TRBJ1-4
D gene: TRBD1
CDR3 protein: CASSSAGTGREKLFF
CDR3 DNA: TGTGCCAGCAGCTCCGCTGGGACAGGACGTGAAAAACTGTTTTTT

clone size: NA
V gene: TRBV6-5
J gene: TRBJ1-6
D gene: NA
CDR3 protein: CASSYPIQGSPLHF
CDR3 DNA: TGTGCCAGCAGTTACCCGATACAAGGATCACCCCTCCACTTT

clone size: few
V gene: TRBV12-3/TRBV12-4
J gene: TRBJ2-3
D gene: NA
CDR3 protein: CASSFMDTQYF
CDR3 DNA: TGTGCCAGCAGTTTTATGGATACGCAGTATTTT

clone size: few
V gene: TRBV9
J gene: TRBJ1-1
D gene: NA
CDR3 protein: CASSIYPGLGATEAFF
CDR3 DNA: TGTGCCAGCAGCATCTATCCGGGTTTGGGGGCCACTGAAGCTTTCTTT

clone size: few
V gene: TRBV15
J gene: TRBJ2-7
D gene: TRBD1
CDR3 protein: CATSREDGQGYEQYF
CDR3 DNA: TGTGCCACCAGCAGAGAAGACGGACAGGGCTACGAGCAGTACTTC

clone size: NA
V gene: TRBV7-9
J gene: TRBJ1-2
D gene: NA
CDR3 protein: CASSLDSGGRHGYTF
CDR3 DNA: TGTGCCAGCAGCTTAGACTCCGGGGGACGTCATGGCTACACCTTC

clone size: few
V gene: TRBV5-1
J gene: TRBJ2-3
D gene: TRBD2
CDR3 protein: CASTGKLAGETDTQYF
CDR3 DNA: TGCGCCAGCACCGGAAAACTAGCGGGAGAAACAGATACGCAGTATTTT

clone size: few
V gene: TRBV5-1
J gene: TRBJ2-5
D gene: TRBD1
CDR3 protein: CASSGQGLQETQYF
CDR3 DNA: TGCGCCAGCAGCGGACAGGGCCTCCAAGAGACCCAGTACTTC

clone size: NA
V gene: TRBV7-6
J gene: TRBJ2-7
D gene: TRBD1
CDR3 protein: CASSSGTGPREQYF
CDR3 DNA: TGTGCCAGCAGCTCCGGGACAGGTCCGAGGGAGCAGTACTTC

clone size: NA
V gene: TRBV12-3/TRBV12-4
J gene: TRBJ1-1
D gene: NA
CDR3 protein: CASSLMVGITEAFF
CDR3 DNA: TGTGCCAGCAGTTTAATGGTTGGTATCACTGAAGCTTTCTTT

clone size: NA
V gene: TRBV11-1
J gene: TRBJ2-5
D gene: TRBD1
CDR3 protein: CASSLTSTGASETQYF
CDR3 DNA: TGTGCCAGCAGCCTAACCTCGACAGGGGCCTCAGAGACCCAGTACTTC

clone size: NA
V gene: TRBV5-5
J gene: TRBJ2-1
D gene: NA
CDR3 protein: CASSGDSFHNEQFF
CDR3 DNA: TGTGCCAGCAGCGGCGACAGTTTCCACAATGAGCAGTTCTTC

clone size: few
V gene: TRBV19
J gene: TRBJ2-3
D gene: NA
CDR3 protein: CASRASISGDTQYF
CDR3 DNA: TGTGCCAGTAGGGCGTCTATTTCGGGAGATACGCAGTATTTT

clone size: NA
V gene: TRBV5-1
J gene: TRBJ1-2
D gene: NA
CDR3 protein: CASTQDRAWGYTF
CDR3 DNA: TGCGCCAGCACCCAGGATCGGGCCTGGGGCTACACCTTC

clone size: NA
V gene: TRBV27
J gene: TRBJ2-7
D gene: TRBD1
CDR3 protein: CASSFFGTGNRLVYEQYF
CDR3 DNA: TGTGCCAGCAGTTTTTTTGGGACAGGGAATCGGTTGGTCTACGAGCAGTACTTC

clone size: NA
V gene: TRBV12-3/TRBV12-4
J gene: TRBJ2-2
D gene: TRBD1
CDR3 protein: CASRPRDRASGELFF
CDR3 DNA: TGTGCCAGCAGACCCCGGGACAGGGCGTCCGGGGAGCTGTTTTTT

clone size: NA
V gene: TRBV5-1
J gene: TRBJ1-1
D gene: NA
CDR3 protein: CASNPRGMNTEAFF
CDR3 DNA: TGCGCCAGCAACCCCAGGGGCATGAACACTGAAGCTTTCTTT

clone size: NA
V gene: TRBV10-3
J gene: TRBJ2-2
D gene: TRBD1
CDR3 protein: CAIRGTAALNTGELFF
CDR3 DNA: TGTGCCATCAGGGGGACAGCCGCCCTCAACACCGGGGAGCTGTTTTTT

clone size: NA
V gene: TRBV21-1
J gene: TRBJ2-1
D gene: NA
CDR3 protein: CASSPQEQFF
CDR3 DNA: TGTGCCAGCAGCCCCCAGGAGCAGTTCTTC

clone size: NA
V gene: TRBV24-1
J gene: TRBJ1-2
D gene: TRBD1
CDR3 protein: CATSDSPTGHYGYTF
CDR3 DNA: TGTGCCACCAGTGACAGTCCGACAGGGCACTATGGCTACACCTTC

clone size: NA
V gene: TRBV21-1
J gene: TRBJ2-3
D gene: NA
CDR3 protein: CASSTGTGGADTQYF
CDR3 DNA: TGTGCCAGCAGCACTGGGACAGGGGGCGCAGATACGCAGTATTTT

clone size: NA
V gene: TRBV7-9
J gene: TRBJ1-4
D gene: NA
CDR3 protein: CASSLDGMELFF
CDR3 DNA: TGTGCCAGCAGCTTGGACGGTATGGAACTGTTTTTT

clone size: few
V gene: TRBV14
J gene: TRBJ1-2
D gene: NA
CDR3 protein: CASSQDTDYGYTF
CDR3 DNA: TGTGCCAGCAGCCAAGATACGGATTATGGCTACACCTTC

clone size: few
V gene: TRBV7-9
J gene: TRBJ2-2
D gene: TRBD1
CDR3 protein: CASSLGQGYTGELFF
CDR3 DNA: TGTGCCAGCAGCTTAGGACAGGGCTACACCGGGGAGCTGTTTTTT

clone size: NA
V gene: TRBV5-1
J gene: TRBJ1-1
D gene: NA
CDR3 protein: CASSLIAGGTEAFF
CDR3 DNA: TGCGCCAGCAGCTTGATCGCGGGGGGAACTGAAGCTTTCTTT